What follows are 13 T cell receptor beta chains derived from one specimen sequenced in a study of cytomegalovirus exposure and HLA in healthy donors. PCR was performed using 60 Vbeta and 13 Jbeta primers. The protocol was immunoSEQ multiplex PCR, while the TCRdb copy is restricted to in-frame clones and leaves out a portion. Here the sample spans under 250,000 clones, approximately 84% being singletons. The sequenced sample was PBMCs. Receptors originate from a girl aged 2 to 10 in good health and CMV-seronegative.

J is TRBJ1-2 and V is TRBV27; 9 nucleotides align to TRBD1. The CDR3 totals 15 residues. Trimming removed 5 bases from V and 4 bases from J; junction bases left unmatched: 8. Germline lookup yields CDR1 MNHEY and CDR2 SMNVEV (reference sequence). CDR3 DNA: TGTGCCAGCAGTCCACAGGGGGCGCGGAGCTATGGCTACACCTTC. Its protein product is CASSPQGARSYGYTF.

The gene calls are TRBV2 and TRBJ2-1; 10 nucleotides align to TRBD2. The length of the CDR3 is 16 residues. Germline CDR1 reads SNHLY; CDR2 reads FYNNEI. V shed 7 bases, J shed 9 bases, and the junction held 15 bases outside the gene matches. CDR3 coding DNA: TGTGCCAGCAAGAGCGGGAGGGTTGAAAGTGTGCTTGAGCAGTTCTTC. This translates into CASKSGRVESVLEQFF.

This clone showed up just a few times. The rearrangement links TRBV2 to TRBJ1-1, with D hard to call. CDR1 and CDR2 (germline): SNHLY, FYNNEI. Trimming cost V 6 bases and J 1 base, with 6 bases left between them. This CDR3 comprises 12 residues. CDR3 protein: CASSPQNTEAFF. The CDR3 DNA is TGTGCCAGCAGCCCACAGAACACTGAAGCTTTCTTT.

This clone was detected only once. Other DNA sequences in the same sample also yield this CDR3. The genes are TRBV6-5 and TRBJ1-2; tentative D call: TRBD1 (5 bases). Looked up from germline, CDR1 is MNHEY and CDR2 is SVGAGI. V lost 4 bases, J lost 8 bases, and 17 bases lay in between. The CDR3 totals 14 residues. CDR3: CASSSQGQVRGYTF. Written as DNA, the CDR3 is TGTGCCAGCAGTTCCCAGGGTCAAGTGCGAGGCTACACCTTC.

V and J are TRBV6-6 and TRBJ2-3; D unclear. V lost 2 bases to trimming and J lost 12 bases, with 12 bases between them. Germline lookup yields CDR1 MNHNY and CDR2 SVGAGI (reference sequence). This CDR3 is 12 amino acids long. CDR3 bases: TGTGCCAGCAGTTACGGGCCCATTTCCCAGTATTTT. Encoded protein: CASSYGPISQYF.

The CDR3 is CASSYAGSPSYEQYF. CDR3 in DNA: TGTGCCAGCAGTTACGCCGGGAGCCCCTCCTACGAGCAGTACTTC. The chain employs TRBV6-5 and TRBJ2-7, with a weak D call TRBD2 (6 bases). Germline V gives CDR1 MNHEY, CDR2 SVGAGI. The CDR3 totals 15 residues. Trimming removed 2 bases from V and 0 bases from J, with 11 bases in between.

This clone was counted only a few times. The chain is built from TRBV6-1 and TRBJ2-3; tentative D call: TRBD2 (5 bases). This CDR3 contains 17 residues. Germline V gives CDR1 MNHNS, CDR2 SASEGT. V lost 4 bases, J lost 1 base, and 18 bases lay in between. The CDR3 protein is CASSAFRARARTDTQYF. CDR3 bases: TGTGCCAGCAGTGCCTTTCGGGCGCGGGCCCGCACAGATACGCAGTATTTT.

The chain links TRBV13 to TRBJ1-3; a possible D gene is TRBD1 (5 bases). The V and J ends lost 4 bases and 4 bases respectively, with 17 bases between them. CDR3 length equals 16 residues. The V gene's germline CDR1 is PRHDT and CDR2 FYEKMQ (reference sequence). CDR3 sequence: CASSSSGFVGGNTIYF. The CDR3 DNA reads TGTGCCAGCAGCTCTTCAGGGTTCGTCGGAGGAAACACCATATATTTT. Full variable domain (remainder filled in from reference TRBV13 and TRBJ1-3): AAGVIQSPRHLIKEKRETATLKCYPIPRHDTVYWYQQGPGQDPQFLISFYEKMQSDKGSIPDRFSAQQFSDYHSELNMSSLELGDSALYFCASSSSGFVGGNTIYFGEGSWLTVV.

The genes are TRBV7-3 and TRBJ2-2; perhaps TRBD1 as D (5 bases). This CDR3 is 14 amino acids long. Per the germline V gene, CDR1 is SGHTA and CDR2 is FQGTGA. V gave up 1 base and J gave up 6 bases, with 9 bases separating them. The CDR3: CASSLSAGPGELFF. In nucleotides, the CDR3 is TGTGCCAGCAGCTTAAGCGCAGGGCCCGGGGAGCTGTTTTTT.

Only a few counts were recorded for this clone. The chain combines TRBV19 with TRBJ1-4; 9 bases are shared with TRBD1. Per the germline V gene, CDR1 is LNHDA and CDR2 is SQIVND (reference sequence). Trimming at V came to 4 bases and at J to 8 bases, leaving 2 bases not matched to a gene. The CDR3 length is 13 residues. The CDR3 region has the DNA TGTGCCAGTAGTAGGACAGGGGTCGAAAAACTGTTTTTT. This sequence encodes CASSRTGVEKLFF.

The chain uses TRBV19 and TRBJ1-5, with unresolved D. The V end lost 4 bases, the J end lost 6 bases, and 10 bases lay between the germline ends. Germline-derived CDR1 and CDR2 are LNHDA and SQIVND (reference sequence). The CDR3 is made up of 13 amino acids. CDR3 sequence (DNA): TGTGCCAGTAGTAGGGTGAGGGCTCAGCCCCAGCATTTT. Its protein product is CASSRVRAQPQHF. The complete variable domain, with remaining parts taken from reference TRBV19 and TRBJ1-5, reads DGGITQSPKYLFRKEGQNVTLSCEQNLNHDAMYWYRQDPGQGLRLIYYSQIVNDFQKGDIAEGYSVSREKKESFPLTVTSAQKNPTAFYLCASSRVRAQPQHFGDGTRLSIL.

V is TRBV27 and J is TRBJ1-5; possibly TRBD1 for D (6 bases). V was trimmed by 4 bases and J by 0 bases, leaving 16 bases between them. Per the germline V gene, CDR1 is MNHEY and CDR2 is SMNVEV (reference sequence). CDR3 length: 17 residues. The CDR3 DNA sequence: TGTGCCAGCAGTTCTTACTACAGGGAATATAGCAATCAGCCCCAGCATTTT. Translation: CASSSYYREYSNQPQHF.

This rearrangement joins TRBV30 to TRBJ1-6, with D possibly matching TRBD1 (5 bases). CDR3 length: 14 residues. Germline CDR1 reads GTSNPN; CDR2 reads SVGIG (reference sequence). V dropped 4 bases and J dropped 2 bases, with 9 bases sitting between them. CDR3 protein: CAWTQGPYNSPLHF. CDR3 sequence (DNA): TGTGCCTGGACGCAGGGCCCCTATAATTCACCCCTCCACTTT. The full variable domain, with the rest looked up from reference TRBV30 and TRBJ1-6, is SQTIHQWPATLVQPVGSPLSLECTVEGTSNPNLYWYRQAAGRGLQLLFYSVGIGQISSEVPQNLSASRPQDRQFILSSKKLLLSDSGFYLCAWTQGPYNSPLHFGNGTRLTVT.